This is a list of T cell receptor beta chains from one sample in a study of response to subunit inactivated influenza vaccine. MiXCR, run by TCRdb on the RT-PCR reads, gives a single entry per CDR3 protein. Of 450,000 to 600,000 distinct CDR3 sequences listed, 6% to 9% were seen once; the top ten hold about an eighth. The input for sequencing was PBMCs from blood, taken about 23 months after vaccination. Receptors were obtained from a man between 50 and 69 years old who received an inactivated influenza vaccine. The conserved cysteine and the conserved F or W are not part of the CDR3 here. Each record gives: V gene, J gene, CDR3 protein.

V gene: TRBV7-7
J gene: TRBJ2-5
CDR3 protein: ASSARDGVETQY

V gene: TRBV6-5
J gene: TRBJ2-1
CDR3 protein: ASSNWEEQF

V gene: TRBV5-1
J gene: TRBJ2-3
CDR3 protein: ASSLAPGTDTQY

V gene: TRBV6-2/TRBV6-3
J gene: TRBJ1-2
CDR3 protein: ASSPTNYGYT

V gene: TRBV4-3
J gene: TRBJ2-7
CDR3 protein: ASSQDRAVNEQY

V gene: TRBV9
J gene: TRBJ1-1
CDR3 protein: ASSVDRVLGDTEAF

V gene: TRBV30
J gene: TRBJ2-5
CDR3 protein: AWSAGLAGFQETQY

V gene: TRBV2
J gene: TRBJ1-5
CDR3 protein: ASSFGGRGYSNQPQH

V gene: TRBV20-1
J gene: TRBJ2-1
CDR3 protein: SARDGMDRVHEQF

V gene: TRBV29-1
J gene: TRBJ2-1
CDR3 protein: SVARQPEQF

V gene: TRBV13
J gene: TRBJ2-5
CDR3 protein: ASSLAASGQETQY

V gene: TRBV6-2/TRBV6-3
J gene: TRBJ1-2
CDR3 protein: ASTDYDRAYGYT

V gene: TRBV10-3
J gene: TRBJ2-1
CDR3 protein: AISRLAGVVDNEQF

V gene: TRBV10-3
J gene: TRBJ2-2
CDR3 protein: AISERVAGEGELF

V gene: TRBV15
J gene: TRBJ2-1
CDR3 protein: ATSEAGDTYNEQF

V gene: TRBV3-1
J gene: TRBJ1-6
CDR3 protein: ASSQGWTGLGSPLH

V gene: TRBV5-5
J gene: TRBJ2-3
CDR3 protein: ASSWWAGARVDTQY

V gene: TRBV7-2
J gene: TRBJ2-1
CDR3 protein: ASSLISSRGGNEQF

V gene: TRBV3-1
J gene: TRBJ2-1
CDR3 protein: ASSPVVGNNEQF

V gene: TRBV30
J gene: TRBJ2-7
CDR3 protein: ACHRLKQGISSYEQY

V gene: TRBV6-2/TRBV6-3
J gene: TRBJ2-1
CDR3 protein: ASGPTAYNEQF